The entry below gives a single TCR beta chain sequence along with its context. This sample was included in a study of blood T cell repertoires in COVID-19. Study summary: Both acute and convalescent COVID-19 samples were obtained from the United States, Italy and Spain. PBMCs, B-cell-depleted T cells, or T cells provided the cDNA or gDNA that made up the material.

V was trimmed by 1 base and J by 2 bases, leaving 8 bases between them. The CDR3 covers 15 residues. Germline CDR1 and CDR2: ENHRY and SYGVKD. Patients in Seattle were enrolled during active infection, then followed longitudinally. The authors' processing: For nucleated cells, counts were estimated from reference gene primer amplification. The method was immunoSEQ multiplex PCR; TCRdb's version includes in-frame clones alone and lacks a portion of them. That table is the source of V, J and clone size, and D and trimming were worked out from the DNA. The sample has about 170,000 clones, about 88% seen once.

The genes are TRBV10-3 and TRBJ2-2; a possible D gene is TRBD1 (6 bases). The sequence derives from a woman aged 80 or over with COVID-19, enrolled during active disease. Specimen: peripheral blood. CDR3 amino acids: CAISELQGNTGELFF. For the CDR3, the DNA is TGTGCCATCAGTGAGTTACAGGGCAACACCGGGGAGCTGTTTTTT.